This T cell receptor beta chain is drawn from a study of OX40 agonist ivuxolimab in advanced cancers. For the study at large: Dosing consisted of intravenous ivuxolimab at 0.01 to 10 mg/kg every 2 weeks.

On this clone: Relative to the germline gene, one junction end is altered; a read error may explain this.

The germline V gene encodes CDR1 SGHRS and CDR2 YFSETQ. CDR3 length: 14 amino acids. Sequenced by immunoSEQ multiplex PCR; TCRdb stores in-frame clones only, minus some. This sample has fewer than 60,000 clones, with approximately 93% found just once. The chain employs TRBV5-1 and TRBJ2-4, with D perhaps TRBD2 (7 bases). This receptor was identified in an adult with an advanced solid tumor such as melanoma, head and neck, liver or kidney cancer. Sequenced material: CD4+ or CD8+ T cells sorted from blood, taken in a trial of the OX40 agonist ivuxolimab. CDR3 DNA: TGCGCCAGCAGGAGGGTCGGGGGGCCTGTGGAAATGAACTTC. Translation: CASRRVGGPVEMNF.